This T cell receptor (beta chain) derives from a study of T cells in Graves' hyperthyroidism and ophthalmopathy. With a duration under 2 months, the hyperthyroidism was newly diagnosed in patients aged 18 to 65. It was at first hyperthyroidism diagnosis, before any ophthalmopathy symptoms, that the blood sample was taken. In regard to this clonotype: No antigen is known for it.

Amplified regions were TCR beta CDR3 sequences from RNA transcripts. HTBI primers were employed in a first-round RT-PCR of the TCR CDR3. Each CDR3 protein is one row after TCRdb ran MiXCR on the multiplex PCR reads. The sample lists some 250,000 distinct CDR3 sequences; roughly 15% were seen once. Study-wide results and caveats: The model anticipated ophthalmopathy a median about 7 months pre-onset. Most expanded thyroid clonotypes above 0.001 recurred in blood.

The V gene's germline CDR1 is DFQATT and CDR2 SNEGSKA (reference sequence). The ends were cut back, 2 bases at V and 5 bases at J, with 18 bases in the middle. This CDR3 has 16 amino acids. Material for sequencing was blood. This receptor was identified in a woman between 35 and 50 years old with Graves' hyperthyroidism that later progressed to Graves' ophthalmopathy. The chain couples TRBV20-1 to TRBJ2-2; tentative D call: TRBD2 (7 bases). The CDR3 loop reads CSARKGGSLGTGELFF. The CDR3 nucleotides are TGCAGTGCTAGAAAGGGGGGGAGTCTGGGGACCGGGGAGCTGTTTTTT.